This T cell receptor beta chain was observed in a study of blood T cell repertoires in COVID-19 (dated by TCRdb to the early 2020s). Regarding the study in general: Samples covering the acute and convalescent phases of COVID-19 were provided by collaborators in the United States, Italy and Spain. Samples came from the ongoing ImmuneRACE study (first 160 participants) plus 1,254 subjects from 6 global collaborators. The repertoires were released in a freely available public database intended as a resource for research on the immune response to SARS-CoV-2. The material from the prospective study consisted of cDNA or gDNA derived from T cells, B-cell-depleted T cells, or PBMCs. A de-identified subject ID, COVID-19 status, age in years and sex were almost always included in the sample metadata. The dataset comprised deeply sampled blood TCRbeta repertoires from subjects exposed to, actively infected with, or recovered from COVID-19. Where available, HLA class I and class II types were taken from metadata supplied by the sample provider and were not determined by assay-based typing. Summary of the overall study and its limitations: How much clinical and demographic metadata was included differed by source and by participant, and the metadata was provided uncurated.

The immunoSEQ Assay, a bias-controlled multiplex PCR, was used to amplify TCRbeta CDR3 regions from genomic DNA. Processing in the source paper ran as follows. The number of nucleated cells in each sample was estimated from the amplification of reference gene primers within the assay. Sequence reads were collapsed and filtered to measure the absolute abundance of every unique TCRbeta CDR3 rearrangement. For each sample, productive Simpson clonality was calculated as the square root of Simpson's diversity index across productive rearrangements. The immuneACCESS repertoire file appears here via TCRdb, limited to in-frame rearrangements. These files lack a portion of the clones; in checked studies, under half of the deficit traces to unresolved V genes, and the cause of the others is not known. V and J calls plus clone size are reproduced from that table; the DNA served to infer D and trimming. The sample contains some 160,000 clones, roughly 80% of them found a single time. Jointly, the top ten make up under 2.5% of the sample.

Whole blood was collected in K2EDTA tubes by collaborating institutions according to the institutions' own protocols. For TCRbeta analysis, collaborators shipped samples in one of three forms: frozen whole blood, isolated PBMCs, or DNA extracted from either of those sample types. In this sample, this clone turned up once. Which antigen it targets is not known. The record has no base qualities; no much larger clone is one base away. This sequence was found in a woman at least 80 years old with acute or convalescent COVID-19. The sequenced sample was peripheral blood.

The CDR3 reads as follows: CASSTPLTWSSGNTIYF. The sequenced DNA is TGTGCCAGTAGTACCCCTCTGACCTGGAGCTCTGGAAACACCATATATTTT. The sequence links TRBV19 to TRBJ1-3; no D gene can be assigned with confidence. From the germline V gene (reference sequence), CDR1 is LNHDA and CDR2 is SQIVND. V is pared back by 4 bases and J by 0 bases, with 16 bases lying between the germline termini. From cysteine to phenylalanine, the CDR3 is 17 amino acids long. The only DNA kept is the CDR3, 51 bases in frame from the first base.